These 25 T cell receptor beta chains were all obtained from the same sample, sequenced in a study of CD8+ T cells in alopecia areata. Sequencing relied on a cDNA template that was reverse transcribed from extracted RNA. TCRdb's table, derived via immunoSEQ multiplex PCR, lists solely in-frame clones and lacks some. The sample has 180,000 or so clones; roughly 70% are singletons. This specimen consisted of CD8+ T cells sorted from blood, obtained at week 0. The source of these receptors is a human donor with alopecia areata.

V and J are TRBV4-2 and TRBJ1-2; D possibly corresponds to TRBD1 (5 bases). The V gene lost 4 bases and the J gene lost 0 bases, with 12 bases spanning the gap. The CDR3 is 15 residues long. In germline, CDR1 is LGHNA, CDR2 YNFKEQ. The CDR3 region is CASSPVDTSNYGYTF. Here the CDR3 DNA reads TGTGCCAGCAGCCCCGTGGACACTTCTAACTATGGCTACACCTTC.

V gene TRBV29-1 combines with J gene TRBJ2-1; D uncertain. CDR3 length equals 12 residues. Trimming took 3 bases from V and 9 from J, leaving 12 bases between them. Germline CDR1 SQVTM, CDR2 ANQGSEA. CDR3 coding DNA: TGCAGCGTTGACACACACAGTAGTGAGCAGTTCTTC. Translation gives CSVDTHSSEQFF.

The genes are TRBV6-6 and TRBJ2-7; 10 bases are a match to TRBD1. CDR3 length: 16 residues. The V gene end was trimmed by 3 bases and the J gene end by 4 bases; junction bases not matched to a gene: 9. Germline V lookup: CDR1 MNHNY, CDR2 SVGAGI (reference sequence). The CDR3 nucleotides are TGTGCCAGCAGTTATCACCGGGACAGGGGAGAGTACGAGCAGTACTTC. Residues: CASSYHRDRGEYEQYF.

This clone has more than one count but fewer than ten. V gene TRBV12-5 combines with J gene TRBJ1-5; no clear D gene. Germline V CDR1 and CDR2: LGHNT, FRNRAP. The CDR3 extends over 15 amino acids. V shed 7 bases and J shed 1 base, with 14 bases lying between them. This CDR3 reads CASDSGFRSNQPQHF. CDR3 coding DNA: TGTGCTAGTGATTCGGGCTTTAGGAGCAATCAGCCCCAGCATTTT.

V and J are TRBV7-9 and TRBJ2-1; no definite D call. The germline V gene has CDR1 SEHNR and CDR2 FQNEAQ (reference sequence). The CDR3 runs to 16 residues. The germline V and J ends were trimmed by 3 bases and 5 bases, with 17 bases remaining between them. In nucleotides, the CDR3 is TGTGCCAGCAGCTTCCTTGTTTCCTCCGGAAACAATGAGCAGTTCTTC. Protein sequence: CASSFLVSSGNNEQFF.

In DNA form, the CDR3 reads TGTGCCAGCAGCTCCCCGTGGGGGCCGAACACCGGGGAGCTGTTTTTT. This encodes CASSSPWGPNTGELFF. V and J are TRBV11-3 and TRBJ2-2; tentatively, D is TRBD1 (6 bases). This CDR3 has 16 amino acids. Per germline, CDR1 SGHNT and CDR2 YENEEA. Trimming left V 4 bases short and J 0 bases short, with 12 bases between.

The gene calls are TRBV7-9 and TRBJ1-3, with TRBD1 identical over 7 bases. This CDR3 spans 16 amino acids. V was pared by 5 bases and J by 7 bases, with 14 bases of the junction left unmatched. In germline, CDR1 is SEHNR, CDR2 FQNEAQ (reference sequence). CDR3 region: CASSLPDREGGNTIYF. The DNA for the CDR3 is TGTGCCAGCAGCCTCCCCGACAGGGAGGGAGGGAACACCATATATTTT.

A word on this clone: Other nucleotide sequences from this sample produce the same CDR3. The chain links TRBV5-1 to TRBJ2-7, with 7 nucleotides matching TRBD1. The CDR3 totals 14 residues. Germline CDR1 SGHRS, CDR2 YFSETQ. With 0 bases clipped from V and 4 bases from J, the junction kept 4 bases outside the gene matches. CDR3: CASSLGQGSYEQYF. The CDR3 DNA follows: TGCGCCAGCAGCTTGGGACAGGGATCTTACGAGCAGTACTTC.

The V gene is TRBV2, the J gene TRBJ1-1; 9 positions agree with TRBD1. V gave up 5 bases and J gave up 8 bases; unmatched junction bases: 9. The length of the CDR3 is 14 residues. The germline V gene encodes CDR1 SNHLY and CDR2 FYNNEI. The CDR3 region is CASSTGTGYPEAFF. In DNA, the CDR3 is TGTGCCAGCAGTACCGGGACAGGGTACCCCGAAGCTTTCTTT.

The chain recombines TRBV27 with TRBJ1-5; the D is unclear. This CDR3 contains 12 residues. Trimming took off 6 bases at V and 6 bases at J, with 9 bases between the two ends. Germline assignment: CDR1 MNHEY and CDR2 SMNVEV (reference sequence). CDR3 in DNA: TGTGCCAGCAGGGGCCCCGGTCAGCCCCAGCATTTT. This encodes CASRGPGQPQHF.

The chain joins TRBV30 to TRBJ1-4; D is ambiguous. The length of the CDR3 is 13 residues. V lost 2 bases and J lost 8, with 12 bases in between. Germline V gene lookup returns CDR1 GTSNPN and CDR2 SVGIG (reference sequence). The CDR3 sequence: CAWSTVGWEKLFF. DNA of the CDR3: TGTGCCTGGAGTACTGTCGGTTGGGAAAAACTGTTTTTT. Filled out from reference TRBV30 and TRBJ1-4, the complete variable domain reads SQTIHQWPATLVQPVGSPLSLECTVEGTSNPNLYWYRQAAGRGLQLLFYSVGIGQISSEVPQNLSASRPQDRQFILSSKKLLLSDSGFYLCAWSTVGWEKLFFGSGTQLSVL.

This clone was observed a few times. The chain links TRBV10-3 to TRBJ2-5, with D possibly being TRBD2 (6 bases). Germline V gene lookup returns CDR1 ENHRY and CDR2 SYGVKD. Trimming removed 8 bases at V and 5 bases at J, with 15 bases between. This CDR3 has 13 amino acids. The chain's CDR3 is CAIQRADGETQYF. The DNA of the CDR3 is TGTGCCATCCAGCGGGCCGACGGGGAGACCCAGTACTTC.

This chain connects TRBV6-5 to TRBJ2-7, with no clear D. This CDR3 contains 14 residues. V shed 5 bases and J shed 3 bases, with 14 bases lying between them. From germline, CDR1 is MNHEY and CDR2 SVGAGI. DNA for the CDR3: TGTGCCAGCAGTCCCCATCTACTCAGCTACGAGCAGTACTTC. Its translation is CASSPHLLSYEQYF.

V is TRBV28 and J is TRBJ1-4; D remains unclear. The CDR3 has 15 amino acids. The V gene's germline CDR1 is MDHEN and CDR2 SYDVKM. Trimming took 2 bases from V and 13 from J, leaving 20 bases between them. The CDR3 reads CASSLPDTPFGGLFF. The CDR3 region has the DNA TGTGCCAGCAGTTTACCCGACACTCCATTCGGTGGACTGTTTTTT.

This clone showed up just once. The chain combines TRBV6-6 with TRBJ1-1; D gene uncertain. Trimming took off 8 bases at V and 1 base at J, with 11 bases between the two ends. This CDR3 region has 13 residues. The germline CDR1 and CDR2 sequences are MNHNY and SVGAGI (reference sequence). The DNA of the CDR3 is TGTGCCAGCTGTCGGGGTGGGAACACTGAAGCTTTCTTT. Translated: CASCRGGNTEAFF.

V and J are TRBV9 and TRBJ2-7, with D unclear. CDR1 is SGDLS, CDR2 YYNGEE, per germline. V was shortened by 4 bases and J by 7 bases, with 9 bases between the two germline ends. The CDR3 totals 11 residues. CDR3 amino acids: CASSPAQEQYF. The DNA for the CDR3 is TGTGCCAGCAGCCCCGCCCAGGAGCAGTACTTC.

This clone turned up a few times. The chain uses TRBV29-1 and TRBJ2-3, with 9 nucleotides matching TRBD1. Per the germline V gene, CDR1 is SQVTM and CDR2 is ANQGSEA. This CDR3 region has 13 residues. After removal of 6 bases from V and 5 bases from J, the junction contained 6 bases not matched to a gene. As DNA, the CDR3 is TGCAGCGTGTACAGGGGGCTAAGAGATACGCAGTATTTT. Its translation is CSVYRGLRDTQYF.

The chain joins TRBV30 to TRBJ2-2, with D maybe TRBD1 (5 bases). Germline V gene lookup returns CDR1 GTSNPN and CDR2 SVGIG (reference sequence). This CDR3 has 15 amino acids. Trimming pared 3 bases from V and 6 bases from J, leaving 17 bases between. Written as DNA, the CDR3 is TGTGCCTGGAGCGGACCTGACAGAGCGCCCGGGGAGCTGTTTTTT. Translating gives CAWSGPDRAPGELFF. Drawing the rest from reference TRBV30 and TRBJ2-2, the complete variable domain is SQTIHQWPATLVQPVGSPLSLECTVEGTSNPNLYWYRQAAGRGLQLLFYSVGIGQISSEVPQNLSASRPQDRQFILSSKKLLLSDSGFYLCAWSGPDRAPGELFFGEGSRLTVL.

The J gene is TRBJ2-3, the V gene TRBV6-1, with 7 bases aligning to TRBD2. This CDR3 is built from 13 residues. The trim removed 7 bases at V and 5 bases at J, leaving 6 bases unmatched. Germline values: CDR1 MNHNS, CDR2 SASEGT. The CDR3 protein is CASNRLAGDTQYF. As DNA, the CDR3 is TGTGCCAGCAATAGACTAGCCGGAGATACGCAGTATTTT.

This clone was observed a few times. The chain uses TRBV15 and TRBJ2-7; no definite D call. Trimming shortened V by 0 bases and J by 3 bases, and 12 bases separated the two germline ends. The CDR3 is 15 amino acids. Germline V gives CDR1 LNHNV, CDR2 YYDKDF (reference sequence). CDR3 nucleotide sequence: TGTGCCACCAGCAGAGATAAGGGCAGGTTCTACGAGCAGTACTTC. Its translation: CATSRDKGRFYEQYF.

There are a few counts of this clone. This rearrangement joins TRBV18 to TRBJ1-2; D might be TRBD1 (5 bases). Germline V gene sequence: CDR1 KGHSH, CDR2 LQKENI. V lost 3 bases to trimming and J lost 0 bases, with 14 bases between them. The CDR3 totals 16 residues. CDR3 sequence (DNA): TGTGCCAGCTCACCGACAGCCCGAGAAGCTAACTATGGCTACACCTTC. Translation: CASSPTAREANYGYTF.

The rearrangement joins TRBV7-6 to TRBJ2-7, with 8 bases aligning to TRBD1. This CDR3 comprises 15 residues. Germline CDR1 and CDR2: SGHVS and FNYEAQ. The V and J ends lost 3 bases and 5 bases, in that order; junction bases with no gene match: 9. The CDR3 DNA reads TGTGCCAGCAGCTTTATCAGGGGGCAAGTAGACGAGCAGTACTTC. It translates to CASSFIRGQVDEQYF.

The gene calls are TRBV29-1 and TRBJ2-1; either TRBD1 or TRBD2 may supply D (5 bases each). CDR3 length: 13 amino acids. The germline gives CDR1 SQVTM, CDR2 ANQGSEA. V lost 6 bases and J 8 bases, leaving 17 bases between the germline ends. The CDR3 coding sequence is TGCAGCGTCTTTTGGGGGACGGTCGATGAGCAGTTCTTC. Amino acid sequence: CSVFWGTVDEQFF.

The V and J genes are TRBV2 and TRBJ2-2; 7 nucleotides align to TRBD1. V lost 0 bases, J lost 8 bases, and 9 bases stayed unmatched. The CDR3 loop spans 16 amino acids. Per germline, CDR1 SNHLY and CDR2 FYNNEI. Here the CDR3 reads CASSEALTGKGGELFF. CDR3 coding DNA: TGTGCCAGCAGTGAAGCCTTGACAGGGAAAGGGGGGGAGCTGTTTTTT.

The CDR3 DNA follows: TGTGCGACAGGGAGACAGGAAGTTCACAATGAGCAGTTCTTC. Its translation: CATGRQEVHNEQFF. V is TRBV27 and J is TRBJ2-1, with TRBD1 matching over 7 bases. CDR1 and CDR2 from the germline V gene are MNHEY and SMNVEV (reference sequence). CDR3 length equals 14 residues.